One T cell receptor (beta chain) is described in this entry. What it binds is not known. CDR1 SGHRS and CDR2 YFSETQ come from the germline V gene. Trimming cost V 7 bases and J 10 bases; bases outside gene matches: 10. The CDR3 has 13 residues. This sample is part of a study of CD8+ T cells in alopecia areata. The overall study: Oral tofacitinib, 5 to 10 mg twice daily, was given in an open-label trial. Patients took tofacitinib for 6 to 18 months, followed by 6 drug-free months. Overall study results and limits: With tofacitinib ongoing, many expanded lesional clones persisted in both scalp and blood.

Sequencing templates came from extracted RNA that was reverse transcribed into cDNA. Assay used: immunoSEQ multiplex PCR; TCRdb lists only in-frame clones, some missing. Among about 200,000 clones listed, 35% to 45% were seen once. Regarding treatment: oral pan-JAK inhibitor, 5-10 mg twice daily. The receptor's source is a human donor with alopecia areata. The chain carries TRBV5-1 and TRBJ2-4, with TRBD1 identical over 8 bases. This sample comprised CD4+ T cells sorted from blood, obtained around week 30, from a patient treated with tofacitinib. CDR3 region: CASGLGQGLIQYF. DNA of the CDR3: TGCGCCAGCGGCCTAGGACAGGGCTTAATTCAGTACTTC.